This T cell receptor (beta chain) was retrieved from a study of T cell repertoires in cytomegalovirus infection. TCRdb reanalysed the reads using MiXCR and keeps one entry per CDR3 protein. This sample has 680,000 or so distinct CDR3 sequences; approximately 34% occur once, and the top ten carry 2.5% to 3%. The V gene's germline CDR1 is SGHVS and CDR2 FNYEAQ. Trimming removed 5 bases from V and 1 base from J, with 11 bases in between. This CDR3 region has 15 residues. At least ten counts were recorded for this clonotype. This receptor was identified in a human donor in good health (CMV status not recorded). Some clones in this sample may be carry-over from other donors' samples. The sequenced sample was PBMCs. The chain joins TRBV7-6 to TRBJ2-2; tentative D call: TRBD1 (5 bases). Here the CDR3 DNA reads TGTGCCAGCAGCCCGAACACAGGGAACACCGGGGAGCTGTTTTTT. This sequence encodes CASSPNTGNTGELFF.